The 10 T cell receptor beta chains presented below share a single source sample, sequenced in a study of cytomegalovirus exposure and HLA in healthy donors. The primer mix had 60 Vbeta and 13 Jbeta primers. Generated by immunoSEQ multiplex PCR, the TCRdb table keeps only in-frame clones and is missing some. Of roughly 180,000 clones in the sample, about four fifths are singletons; the top ten hold around 0.8%. The sample consisted of PBMCs. The receptors originated from a woman between 18 and 29 years old in good health and CMV-seronegative.

Written as DNA, the CDR3 is TGTGCCAGCAGCCCACGGGACAGGGGGCCGGGTGATACGCAGTATTTT. Translated, it gives CASSPRDRGPGDTQYF. The chain couples TRBV11-2 to TRBJ2-3; 12 bases align to TRBD1. The CDR3 is 16 amino acids. Germline loops: CDR1 SGHAT, CDR2 FQNNGV. J lost 6 bases, V lost 5 bases, and 9 bases had no gene match.

A single count supports this clone. This chain uses TRBV7-9 with TRBJ2-7, with 9 positions matching TRBD1. This CDR3 has 15 residues. CDR1 and CDR2 (germline): SEHNR, FQNEAQ (reference sequence). Trimming at V came to 5 bases and at J to 3 bases, leaving 8 bases not matched to a gene. Here the CDR3 reads CASSPRDRESYEQYF. In DNA, the CDR3 is TGTGCCAGCAGCCCCCGGGACAGGGAAAGCTACGAGCAGTACTTC.

V and J are TRBV19 and TRBJ2-7, with 7 bases lining up with TRBD2. Germline V gene data show CDR1 as LNHDA and CDR2 as SQIVND (reference sequence). Trimming at V came to 5 bases and at J to 5 bases, leaving 9 bases not matched to a gene. This CDR3 is built from 14 residues. CDR3 sequence: CASSVAGVGHEQYF. CDR3 DNA: TGTGCCAGTAGTGTCGCGGGGGTGGGACACGAGCAGTACTTC.

The rearrangement uses TRBV28 and TRBJ1-5; 7 bases fit TRBD1. With V trimmed by 8 bases and J by 3 bases, 4 bases remained unmatched. Germline CDR1 MDHEN, CDR2 SYDVKM. The length of the CDR3 is 13 residues. Written as DNA, the CDR3 is TGTGCCAGCCGACAGGGCGTCAATCAGCCCCAGCATTTT. The encoded protein is CASRQGVNQPQHF.

The gene calls are TRBV29-1 and TRBJ2-5, with a weak D call TRBD1 (5 bases). V lost 7 bases, J lost 2 bases, and 14 bases lay in between. The CDR3 is made up of 13 amino acids. Looked up from germline, CDR1 is SQVTM and CDR2 is ANQGSEA. The CDR3 DNA sequence: TGCAGCGCCGCTCCAACAGGACAAGAGACCCAGTACTTC. Translating it yields CSAAPTGQETQYF.

V is TRBV7-9 and J is TRBJ2-1; the D is unclear. CDR3 size: 13 residues. The V and J ends lost 4 bases and 1 base respectively, with 5 bases between them. The V gene's germline CDR1 is SEHNR and CDR2 FQNEAQ (reference sequence). The CDR3 bases are TGTGCCAGCAGCTCTACTTCCTACAATGAGCAGTTCTTC. It is translated as CASSSTSYNEQFF. Combining the CDR3 with reference TRBV7-9 and TRBJ2-1 gives the whole variable domain DTGVSQNPRHKITKRGQNVTFRCDPISEHNRLYWYRQTLGQGPEFLTYFQNEAQLEKSRLLSDRFSAERPKGSFSTLEIQRTEQGDSAMYLCASSSTSYNEQFFGPGTRLTVL.

This clone was seen a handful of times. The rearrangement uses TRBV30 and TRBJ2-3; tentatively, D is TRBD2 (5 bases). Trimming removed 7 bases at V and 4 bases at J, with 15 bases between. Germline V gene lookup returns CDR1 GTSNPN and CDR2 SVGIG (reference sequence). The CDR3 extends over 13 amino acids. This chain's CDR3 is CASPGSGADTQYF. In nucleotides, the CDR3 is TGTGCCTCGCCGGGGAGTGGGGCAGATACGCAGTATTTT. Full variable domain (missing parts from reference TRBV30 and TRBJ2-3): SQTIHQWPATLVQPVGSPLSLECTVEGTSNPNLYWYRQAAGRGLQLLFYSVGIGQISSEVPQNLSASRPQDRQFILSSKKLLLSDSGFYLCASPGSGADTQYFGPGTRLTVL.

This sequence joins TRBV2 and TRBJ2-7, with 10 bases that match TRBD2. This CDR3 has 15 amino acids. V trimming: 6 bases; J trimming: 3 bases; junction bases outside the gene matches: 8. Germline CDR1 is SNHLY and CDR2 is FYNNEI. The CDR3 nucleotides read TGTGCCAGCAGGGAGGGACTAGCGATAATCTACGAGCAGTACTTC. This gives the protein CASREGLAIIYEQYF. The full variable domain, with the rest looked up from reference TRBV2 and TRBJ2-7, is EPEVTQTPSHQVTQMGQEVILRCVPISNHLYFYWYRQILGQKVEFLVSFYNNEISEKSEIFDDQFSVERPDGSNFTLKIRSTKLEDSAMYFCASREGLAIIYEQYFGPGTRLTVT.

J is TRBJ1-1 and V is TRBV19; D is perhaps TRBD1 (6 bases). The germline CDR1 and CDR2 sequences are LNHDA and SQIVND (reference sequence). The CDR3 covers 14 residues. V dropped 5 bases and J dropped 0 bases, with 10 bases sitting between them. The DNA of the CDR3 is TGTGCCAGTAGTTATCAGGGGCTGAACACTGAAGCTTTCTTT. Translating gives CASSYQGLNTEAFF. The whole variable domain, filled in from reference TRBV19 and TRBJ1-1, reads DGGITQSPKYLFRKEGQNVTLSCEQNLNHDAMYWYRQDPGQGLRLIYYSQIVNDFQKGDIAEGYSVSREKKESFPLTVTSAQKNPTAFYLCASSYQGLNTEAFFGQGTRLTVV.

About this clone itself: Distinct nucleotide sequences in the sample also encode this CDR3. V usage is TRBV5-1 and J usage is TRBJ1-1; no clear D. Germline-derived CDR1 and CDR2 are SGHRS and YFSETQ. V lost 4 bases and J 1 base, leaving 8 bases between the germline ends. The CDR3 contains 13 residues. In DNA, the CDR3 is TGCGCCAGCAGCCCCTCCGGGAACACTGAAGCTTTCTTT. Translation: CASSPSGNTEAFF. The whole variable domain, filled in from reference TRBV5-1 and TRBJ1-1, reads KAGVTQTPRYLIKTRGQQVTLSCSPISGHRSVSWYQQTPGQGLQFLFEYFSETQRNKGNFPGRFSGRQFSNSRSEMNVSTLELGDSALYLCASSPSGNTEAFFGQGTRLTVV.